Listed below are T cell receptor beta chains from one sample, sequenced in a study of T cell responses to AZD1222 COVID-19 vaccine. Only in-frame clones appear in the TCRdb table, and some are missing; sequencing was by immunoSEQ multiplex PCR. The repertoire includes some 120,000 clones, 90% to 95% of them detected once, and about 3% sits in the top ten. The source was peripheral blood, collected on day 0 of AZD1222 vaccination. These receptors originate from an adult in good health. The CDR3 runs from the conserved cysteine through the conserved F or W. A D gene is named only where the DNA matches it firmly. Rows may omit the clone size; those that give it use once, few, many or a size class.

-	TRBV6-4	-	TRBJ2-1	CASSDSLLNEQFF	TGTGCCAGCAGTGATAGTTTATTGAATGAGCAGTTCTTC
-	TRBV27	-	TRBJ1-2	CASSLNPRDYGYTF	TGTGCCAGCAGTTTAAACCCCAGGGACTATGGCTACACCTTC
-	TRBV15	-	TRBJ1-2	CATSRELRGYTF	TGTGCCACCAGCAGAGAATTGAGGGGCTACACCTTC
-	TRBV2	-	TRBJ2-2	CASRTGTYDAELFF	TGTGCCAGCAGGACCGGGACCTACGACGCGGAGCTGTTTTTT
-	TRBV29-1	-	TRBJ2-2	CSVGPQEGGELFF	TGCAGCGTGGGTCCCCAGGAGGGCGGGGAGCTGTTTTTT
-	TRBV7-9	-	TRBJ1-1	CASSFVAEAFF	TGTGCCAGCAGCTTTGTGGCTGAAGCTTTCTTT
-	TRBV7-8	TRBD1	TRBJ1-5	CASSSMTGGGLQPQHF	TGTGCCAGCAGCTCAATGACAGGGGGCGGTCTTCAGCCCCAGCATTTT
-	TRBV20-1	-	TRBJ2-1	CSASWFAEQFF	TGCAGTGCTAGCTGGTTCGCTGAGCAGTTCTTC
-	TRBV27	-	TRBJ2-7	CASSLGTPLEQYF	TGTGCCAGCAGTTTAGGGACACCCCTCGAGCAGTACTTC
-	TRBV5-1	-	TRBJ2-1	CASRTSTEYNEQFF	TGCGCCAGCAGGACTAGTACCGAATACAATGAGCAGTTCTTC
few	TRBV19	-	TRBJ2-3	CASSPRDRLTDTQYF	TGTGCCAGTAGTCCAAGAGACAGGTTAACAGATACGCAGTATTTT
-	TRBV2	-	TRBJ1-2	CASSPLSSNYGYTF	TGTGCCAGCAGTCCTTTGAGCTCTAACTATGGCTACACCTTC
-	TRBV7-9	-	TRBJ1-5	CASSLTAGSGNQPQHF	TGTGCCAGCAGCTTAACGGCAGGGAGCGGCAATCAGCCCCAGCATTTT
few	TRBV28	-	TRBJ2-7	CASSSPGVKYEQYF	TGTGCCAGCAGTTCCCCAGGGGTCAAGTACGAGCAGTACTTC
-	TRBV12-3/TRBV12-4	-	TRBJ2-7	CASSGQEGAEQYF	TGTGCCAGCAGCGGACAGGAGGGGGCCGAGCAGTACTTC
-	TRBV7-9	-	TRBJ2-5	CASSSRVRGETQYF	TGTGCCAGCAGCTCCCGGGTCCGGGGAGAGACCCAGTACTTC
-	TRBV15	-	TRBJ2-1	CATSTSGQYNEQFF	TGTGCCACCAGCACCAGCGGGCAATACAATGAGCAGTTCTTC
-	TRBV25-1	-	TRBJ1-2	CASSEFGQVYGYTF	TGTGCCAGCAGTGAATTTGGACAAGTCTATGGCTACACCTTC
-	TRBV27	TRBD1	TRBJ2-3	CASSTPTGITDTQYF	TGTGCCAGCAGTACCCCGACAGGGATAACAGATACGCAGTATTTT
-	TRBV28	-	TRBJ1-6	CASSFFQHSPLHF	TGTGCCAGCAGTTTTTTTCAGCATTCACCCCTCCACTTT
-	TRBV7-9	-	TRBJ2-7	CASSLDLTNYEQYF	TGTGCCAGCAGCTTAGACCTGACCAACTACGAGCAGTACTTC
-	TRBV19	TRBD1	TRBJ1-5	CASRDRGTQPQHF	TGTGCCAGTAGGGACAGGGGTACTCAGCCCCAGCATTTT